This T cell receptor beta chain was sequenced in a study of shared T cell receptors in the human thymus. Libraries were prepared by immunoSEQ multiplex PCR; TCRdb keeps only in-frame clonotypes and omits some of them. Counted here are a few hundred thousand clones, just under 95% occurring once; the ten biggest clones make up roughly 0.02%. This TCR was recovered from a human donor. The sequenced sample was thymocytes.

Here the CDR3 reads CASSSRVAGTDTQYF. CDR3 nucleotide sequence: TGTGCCAGCAGCTCGCGCGTAGCGGGAACGGATACGCAGTATTTT. This sequence joins TRBV7-9 and TRBJ2-3; TRBD2 agrees at 8 bases. CDR1 and CDR2 from the germline V gene are SEHNR and FQNEAQ (reference sequence). J lost 6 bases, V lost 4 bases, and 9 bases had no gene match. This CDR3 spans 15 amino acids.